The TCR beta chain described here comes from a study of response to subunit inactivated influenza vaccine. Details on this clonotype: The antigen remains unidentified.

TCRdb recomputed calls from the RT-PCR reads with MiXCR, one row per CDR3 protein. The sample carries 450,000 to 550,000 distinct CDR3 sequences, about 25% recorded once. General study findings and limits: Authors suggested few new T cells are recruited by each seasonal influenza vaccination.

Trimming took off 8 bases at V and 4 bases at J, with 21 bases between the two ends. The length of the CDR3 is 16 residues. Per the germline V gene, CDR1 is ENHRY and CDR2 is SYGVKD. The material sequenced was CD4+ T cells sorted from PBMCs, taken around 5 days after vaccination. This rearrangement joins TRBV10-3 to TRBJ2-1; TRBD1 is a possible D gene (6 bases). The clonotype originates from a man aged 45 to 65 who received an inactivated influenza vaccine. The CDR3: CAIQGSRGRSYNEQFF. The CDR3 DNA is TGTGCCATCCAGGGTAGCAGGGGACGCTCATACAATGAGCAGTTCTTC.